This entry concerns a single T cell receptor beta chain. This clone was found once. Its antigen has not been determined. No qualities accompany the bases; no much larger clone lies one base away. Vitiligo counted as stable when lesions had not changed during the previous 6 months. To count as stable, patients also needed to show no confetti depigmentation, which is a clinical sign of active vitiligo. Anyone who had been treated within the previous three months was excluded from the study. Ficoll density gradient centrifugation was used to isolate PBMCs from heparinized blood, after which the PBMCs were flash-frozen. This record belongs to a study of resident and recirculating memory T cells in vitiligo listed by TCRdb under 2018. About the full investigation: For TCR beta sequencing, each of 3 stable vitiligo patients provided PBMCs and epidermis from shave biopsies taken at two lesional sites and two nonlesional sites. Right before genomic DNA was extracted using the Qiagen DNeasy Blood & Tissue Kit, the samples were homogenized with no cell sorting step. Human TCR beta sequencing was used to test whether specific clones in lesional vitiligo skin differed from clones in nonlesional skin and blood. Study-wide conclusions, independent of this receptor: Mechanistic studies in the future are needed to assess how much the detected T cell clones and the human Trm pools versus Tcm pools each contribute. By overlap and correlation analysis, no significant repertoire overlap was shown between biopsies, even within a single patient, except for each lesion compared with itself. Because TCR sequences were not shared across biopsy sites or across patients, the findings suggest that different lesions are infiltrated by different T cell clones, a pattern described as private specificity. No single dominant TCR clone was found, and clonality differed from one vitiligo lesion to another.

The immunoSEQ hsTCRB kit was used to amplify TCR beta chains from genomic DNA. The immunoSEQ service ran the sequencing of the TCR beta libraries on an Illumina MiSeq instrument. The paper's data handling went like this. Repertoire data were analyzed using the immunoSEQ Analyzer. TCRdb holds this immuneACCESS table with in-frame rearrangements only. Some clones are missing; in checked studies, unresolved V genes explain under half, and the rest has no known cause. The DNA was the basis for D and trimming; V, J and clone size are from that table. The sample has 70,000 to 85,000 clones on record, roughly 90% of them singletons. The ten largest clones capture around 4.9% of the sample. The germline V gene supplies CDR1 MGHRA and CDR2 YSYEKL. Counted from cysteine to phenylalanine, this CDR3 has 13 amino acids. CDR3 DNA is the only sequence kept; it has 39 bases, read in frame from the first base. Trimming removed 4 bases from V and 8 bases from J; the gene matches leave 6 bases unexplained.

The source is a male donor with vitiligo. The material sequenced was blood. The rearranged chain carries TRBV4-1 and TRBJ1-2, and TRBD1 matches 8 of the central bases. The CDR3 is CASSLNRGDGYTF. The DNA sequence is TGCGCCAGCAGCCTAAACAGGGGGGACGGCTACACCTTC.